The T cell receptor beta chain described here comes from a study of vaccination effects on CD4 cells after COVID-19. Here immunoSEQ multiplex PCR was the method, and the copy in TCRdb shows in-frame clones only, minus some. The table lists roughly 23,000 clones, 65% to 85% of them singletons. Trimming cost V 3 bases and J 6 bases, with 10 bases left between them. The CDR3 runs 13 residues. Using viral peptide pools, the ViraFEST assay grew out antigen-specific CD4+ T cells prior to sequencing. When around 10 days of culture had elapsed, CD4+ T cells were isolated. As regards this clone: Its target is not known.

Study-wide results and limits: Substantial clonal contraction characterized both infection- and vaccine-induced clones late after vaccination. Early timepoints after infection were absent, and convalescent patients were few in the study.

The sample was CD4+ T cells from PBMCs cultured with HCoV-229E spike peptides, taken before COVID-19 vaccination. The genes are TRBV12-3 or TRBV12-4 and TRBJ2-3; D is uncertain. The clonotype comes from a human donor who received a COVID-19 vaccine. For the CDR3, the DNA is TGTGCCAGCAGTTTTTTCTCGTCGGATACGCAGTATTTT. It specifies CASSFFSSDTQYF.